Detailed here is one TCR beta chain. Its antigen remains undetermined. The record has no base qualities; no much larger clone is one base away. This sample was included in a study of shared clonotypes between healthy human individuals (TCRdb year 2020). Concerning the study at large: The cohort comprised two women and a few men aged 18 to 49 years. For each donor, three plates each were used for CD4 naive and CD4 memory, two plates were used for CD8 naive, and one plate was used for CD8 memory. Blood TCR repertoires of roughly 5 healthy adults were deeply sequenced to estimate repertoire size and the extent of clonotype sharing between individuals. To increase sequencing depth and limit assay-specific biases, different laboratories used diverse techniques to prepare libraries and sequence TCR repertoires. Leukapheresis yielded between about 0.9 and 9 billion PBMCs per donor. What the research found in general, with its limitations: Even with the large sequencing depth, rarefaction of the sorted-subset datasets indicated that sequencing was incomplete. Estimated clonotype richness was generally larger for naive than for memory subsets. Clonotypes shared by all four sorted-subset donors showed higher generation probabilities than non-shared clonotypes. About 5% of naive CD4, 3% to 4% of naive CD8, roughly 2.4% of memory CD4, and more than 0.35% of memory CD8 clonotypes were shared across several donors. Based on pairwise subsampling, the degree of clonotype sharing among donors was expected to be affected by sequencing depth. Sampling was restricted to blood, and TCR repertoires in tissue are likely to differ from TCR repertoires in blood. The small number of donors limited the genetic and exposure-history diversity represented.

Using the deep immunoSEQ assay, TCR CDR3 regions were amplified from genomic DNA by multiplex PCR. Extracted genomic DNA from each cell subset was distributed evenly across all wells of several immunoSEQ 96-well plates, and each plate was treated as a replicate. For sorted subsets, about 200 ng genomic DNA, equal to about 30,000 T cell genomes, was loaded into each replicate PCR. Purified libraries were quantified with a Qubit 3.0 fluorometer, sized on a Bioanalyzer 2100, and re-quantified with the KAPA Library Quantification kit. Every immunoSEQ 96-well plate was sequenced on a dedicated single-read 150-cycle Illumina NextSeq 550 flow cell. On the authors' methods: Because the immunoSEQ output held only junctional sequences and lacked quality scores, the filtering could not match the filtering applied to full-length reads. To assign V/J genes and CDR3, sequences were annotated using PyIR, a Python wrapper for IgBLAST v1.9, with IMGT germline references. Reads with weak V/J assignments (E-value above 1e-6), missing CDR3, stop codons, out-of-frame junctions, or ambiguous translated residues were removed. V3J clonotypes were defined as sequences sharing an identical inferred V gene, J gene, and CDR3 amino acid sequence. The percentage overlap between two repertoires was calculated by dividing the number of shared unique clonotypes by the size of the smaller repertoire. RTK rarefaction, the Chao1 estimator, and Recon v2.1 estimates of unobserved clonotypes were used to assess repertoire richness. For all TCRbeta clonotypes obtained by the gDNA method from a handful of donors, generation probabilities were computed with OLGA. Drawn from immuneACCESS, this table holds only the in-frame rearrangements with V and J called that TCRdb kept. Clones are partly lost; checked studies trace under half to an unresolved V gene and leave the rest unexplained. V and J calls and clone size are given by that table; D and trimming were obtained from the DNA. Across this sample there are 2 million or so clones, with approximately 95% seen only once. The top ten clonotypes cover more than 0.95% of the sample.

The CDR3 spans 16 residues, from the cysteine through the phenylalanine. This entry keeps only the CDR3 DNA: 48 bases, framed from base 1. The V end loses 0 bases and the J end loses 3 bases, and a stretch of 15 bases separates them. CDR1 and CDR2 are read off the germline V gene as SGDLS and YYNGEE. CD8 naive samples were obtained by positive selection for CCR7 among CD45RO-negative cells, yielding a CD45RA+CCR7+ population from which TemRA cells were excluded. The donors were healthy, HIV-negative adults who had no recently reported acute infections or vaccinations. Every donor was a Caucasian adult residing in Nashville, Tennessee, USA. Blood was obtained by leukapheresis, after which PBMCs were separated by Ficoll-Histopaque density gradient centrifugation and cryopreserved in liquid nitrogen vapor phase. Purity and quantity of every magnetically sorted T cell population were checked by analytical flow cytometry. From each sorted fraction, genomic DNA was isolated and quantified by UV absorbance on a Nanodrop 2000c.

Recombination connected TRBV9 to TRBJ2-5; TRBD2 is possibly the D segment (5 matching bases). The receptor was derived from a man aged 18 to 30 in good health. Sequencing input: naive CD8+ T cells sorted from blood. The cell subset or site label, as the study defines it: CD45RA+CCR7+. The CDR3 in this case is CASSVDGEGTEETQYF. The nucleotide sequence is given as TGTGCCAGCAGCGTAGATGGCGAGGGAACAGAAGAGACCCAGTACTTC.